The present T cell receptor (beta chain) was sequenced within a study of T cell changes during pregnancy in multiple sclerosis. Repertoires were generated with immunoSEQ multiplex PCR, while TCRdb's copy carries only in-frame clones and drops some. The table records tens of thousands of clones, around 92% of them present only once. This specimen consisted of peripheral blood, obtained in the second trimester of pregnancy. The receptor comes from a female donor in good health, enrolled as a control in a pregnancy study.

The CDR3 bases are TGTGCCAGTAGTATAACTCGGGGTCTCTCCTACGAGCAGTACTTC. Translation gives CASSITRGLSYEQYF. The chain uses TRBV19 and TRBJ2-7, with D possibly TRBD2 on 5 matching bases. CDR1 is LNHDA and CDR2 is SQIVND in the germline V gene (reference sequence). This CDR3 is built from 15 residues. Trimming removed 2 bases at V and 0 bases at J, with 11 bases between. Supplemented by reference TRBV19 and TRBJ2-7, the full variable domain reads DGGITQSPKYLFRKEGQNVTLSCEQNLNHDAMYWYRQDPGQGLRLIYYSQIVNDFQKGDIAEGYSVSREKKESFPLTVTSAQKNPTAFYLCASSITRGLSYEQYFGPGTRLTVT.